This TCR beta chain was retrieved from a study of cytomegalovirus exposure and HLA in healthy donors. Study-wide results and caveats: The authors assumed roughly uniform sequencing depth across donors for presence/absence analyses. In a later analysis, at a false discovery rate of 0.05, approximately 16,000 TCR beta sequences were associated with HLA alleles.

About this clone itself: Its antigen is as yet unknown.

Both 60 Vbeta primers and 13 Jbeta primers went into the PCR. Generated by immunoSEQ multiplex PCR, the TCRdb table keeps only in-frame clones and is missing some. The table has 150,000 to 200,000 clones, around 68% seen once; the top ten hold roughly 2.7%. The sample taken for sequencing was PBMCs. This TCR came from a woman between 40 and 55 years old in good health and CMV-seropositive.

The CDR3 bases are TGTGCCAGCAGCTTAGTTTCTGGCGGGCTAGGTACAGATACGCAGTATTTT. Its translation is CASSLVSGGLGTDTQYF. The chain has TRBV7-2 and TRBJ2-3, with a tentative D call TRBD2 (5 bases). The V end was cut by 1 base, the J end by 3 bases, with 17 bases between. Germline assignment: CDR1 SGHTA and CDR2 FQGNSA. The CDR3 loop spans 17 amino acids. The full variable domain, its missing parts supplied by reference TRBV7-2 and TRBJ2-3, is GAGVSQSPSNKVTEKGKDVELRCDPISGHTALYWYRQSLGQGLEFLIYFQGNSAPDKSGLPSDRFSAERTGGSVSTLTIQRTQQEDSAVYLCASSLVSGGLGTDTQYFGPGTRLTVL.